This T cell receptor beta chain was sequenced for a study of glioma-infiltrating T cells. The iRepertoire nested amplicon-rescue multiplex PCR amplified TCR alpha and beta CDR3s from RNA. Input was 100-400 ng of tissue mRNA or PBMC total RNA. TCRdb fed the multiplex PCR reads into MiXCR, producing one record per CDR3 protein. The data contain approximately 89,000 distinct CDR3 sequences, 20% to 25% of them seen just once; the ten biggest clones take up more than 6.5%. The ends were cut back, 1 base at V and 7 bases at J, with 14 bases in the middle. The CDR3 covers 15 residues. Germline CDR1 DFQATT, CDR2 SNEGSKA (reference sequence). Ten or more counts support this clonotype. Its specificity is not known. Study results and caveats: Very few CDR3 sequences were shared between tissue and blood. Non-neoplastic patients had below-expected tissue-blood divergence, while all gliomas exceeded expectation.

The sample consisted of glioma tissue, nonneoplastic brain tissue, or PBMCs (not recorded which). V is TRBV20-1 and J is TRBJ1-6; maybe TRBD1 (6 bases). The TCR originated in a human donor with low-grade glioma or glioblastoma, undergoing nonglioma brain surgery, or in good health (not recorded which). The CDR3 bases are TGCAGTGCTAGAGTCGGACAGTCCTTCAATTCACCCCTCCACTTT. This codes for CSARVGQSFNSPLHF.